The next 12 T cell receptor beta chains were all read from a single sample in a study of cytomegalovirus exposure and HLA in healthy donors. Primers for the PCR totalled 60 Vbeta and 13 Jbeta. Clones were read by immunoSEQ multiplex PCR, and TCRdb kept only the in-frame ones, dropping some. The sample table includes 100,000 to 150,000 clones. Sequencing was performed on PBMCs. Source of these receptors: a man aged 25 to 45 in good health and CMV-seronegative.

The CDR3 reads CASSLEASADYEQYF. The CDR3, as DNA: TGCGCCAGCAGCTTGGAGGCTAGCGCTGACTACGAGCAGTACTTC. The rearrangement uses TRBV5-1 and TRBJ2-7; D perhaps matches TRBD2 (6 bases). The V gene lost 0 bases and the J gene lost 3 bases, with 13 bases spanning the gap. CDR3 size: 15 residues. Looked up from germline, CDR1 is SGHRS and CDR2 is YFSETQ.

The chain is built from TRBV29-1 and TRBJ1-2; possibly TRBD1 for D (5 bases). CDR1 is SQVTM and CDR2 is ANQGSEA in the germline V gene. Trimming left V 1 base short and J 4 bases short, with 7 bases between. CDR3 length equals 12 residues. CDR3 nucleotide sequence: TGCAGCGTTGAAGTGGGACTCTATGGCTACACCTTC. Protein sequence: CSVEVGLYGYTF.

The chain links TRBV7-2 to TRBJ2-1, with a tentative D call TRBD2 (6 bases). Germline values: CDR1 SGHTA, CDR2 FQGNSA. Trimming stripped 2 bases from V and 7 bases from J, with 12 bases between. The CDR3 length is 14 residues. The CDR3 is CASSLPGEENEQFF. The CDR3 nucleotides read TGTGCCAGCAGCTTACCGGGAGAGGAAAATGAGCAGTTCTTC.

The chain links TRBV27 to TRBJ2-2, with a weak D call TRBD2 (5 bases). CDR1 and CDR2 from the germline V gene are MNHEY and SMNVEV (reference sequence). V shed 6 bases and J shed 6 bases, with 20 bases lying between them. There are 16 residues in the CDR3. The CDR3 nucleotides read TGTGCCAGCAGATATAGAATCTCGCTCGGGGCCGGGGAGCTGTTTTTT. It is translated as CASRYRISLGAGELFF.

The chain joins TRBV7-6 to TRBJ2-1, with TRBD2 matching over 8 bases. The V and J ends lost 4 bases and 2 bases, in that order; junction bases with no gene match: 4. The CDR3 has 15 amino acids. Per the germline V gene, CDR1 is SGHVS and CDR2 is FNYEAQ. The CDR3 nucleotides are TGTGCCAGCAGCTCAACTAGCGGCGCCTACAATGAGCAGTTCTTC. Amino acids: CASSSTSGAYNEQFF.

With respect to this clone: The same CDR3 arises from other DNA sequences in this sample as well. Here the CDR3 reads CASSLQSSPGQGFYEQYF. In DNA, the CDR3 is TGCGCCAGCAGTTTACAAAGCTCCCCGGGACAGGGGTTCTACGAGCAGTACTTC. The chain combines TRBV5-1 with TRBJ2-7; TRBD1 matches 10 bases. CDR1 SGHRS and CDR2 YFSETQ come from the germline V gene. This CDR3 comprises 18 residues. With V trimmed by 5 bases and J by 3 bases, 17 bases remained unmatched.

This chain uses TRBV11-3 with TRBJ2-7; the D gene is possibly TRBD1 (6 bases). The germline gives CDR1 SGHNT, CDR2 YENEEA. Trimming cost V 5 bases and J 4 bases, with 12 bases left between them. The length of the CDR3 is 13 residues. CDR3 region: CASSRGQSYEQYF. CDR3 bases: TGTGCCAGCAGCCGAGGACAGAGTTACGAGCAGTACTTC.

The chain combines TRBV12-5 with TRBJ1-1, with 7 nucleotides matching TRBD1. V trimming: 0 bases; J trimming: 4 bases; junction bases outside the gene matches: 5. The CDR3 is 15 amino acids. Germline V gene sequence: CDR1 LGHNT, CDR2 FRNRAP. DNA of the CDR3: TGTGCTAGTGGTTTGGTGACAGGGTTAGCCACTGAAGCTTTCTTT. Its translation: CASGLVTGLATEAFF.

The chain employs TRBV28 and TRBJ1-5; 10 positions agree with TRBD1. Looked up from germline, CDR1 is MDHEN and CDR2 is SYDVKM. There are 20 residues in the CDR3. V trimming: 6 bases; J trimming: 0 bases; junction bases outside the gene matches: 17. The CDR3 DNA follows: TGTGCCAGCAGGATACCGGGAATTCCGGGACAGGGGTTTAGCAATCAGCCCCAGCATTTT. Protein: CASRIPGIPGQGFSNQPQHF.

The genes are TRBV27 and TRBJ2-7; the D is unclear. Trimming left V 3 bases short and J 2 bases short, with 11 bases between. Germline V lookup: CDR1 MNHEY, CDR2 SMNVEV (reference sequence). The length of the CDR3 is 14 residues. This CDR3 reads CASSFGLGAYEQYF. The CDR3 DNA reads as TGTGCCAGCAGTTTCGGCCTAGGAGCCTACGAGCAGTACTTC.

V usage is TRBV7-9 and J usage is TRBJ2-2; a weak D match, TRBD1 (5 bases). V was pared by 2 bases and J by 3 bases, with 10 bases between. The CDR3 extends over 15 amino acids. Per germline, CDR1 SEHNR and CDR2 FQNEAQ (reference sequence). The CDR3 coding sequence is TGTGCCAGCAGCTTAAGGGTAGGGGACACCGGGGAGCTGTTTTTT. Translation: CASSLRVGDTGELFF.

The chain joins TRBV5-1 to TRBJ1-2, with a possible D match to TRBD1 (6 bases). With 0 bases removed from V and 4 bases from J, the gap between germline ends came to 16 bases. The CDR3 has 16 amino acids. Germline values: CDR1 SGHRS, CDR2 YFSETQ. Written as DNA, the CDR3 is TGCGCCAGCAGCTTGGCGGGACAACTCGTCGGCTATGGCTACACCTTC. This encodes CASSLAGQLVGYGYTF.